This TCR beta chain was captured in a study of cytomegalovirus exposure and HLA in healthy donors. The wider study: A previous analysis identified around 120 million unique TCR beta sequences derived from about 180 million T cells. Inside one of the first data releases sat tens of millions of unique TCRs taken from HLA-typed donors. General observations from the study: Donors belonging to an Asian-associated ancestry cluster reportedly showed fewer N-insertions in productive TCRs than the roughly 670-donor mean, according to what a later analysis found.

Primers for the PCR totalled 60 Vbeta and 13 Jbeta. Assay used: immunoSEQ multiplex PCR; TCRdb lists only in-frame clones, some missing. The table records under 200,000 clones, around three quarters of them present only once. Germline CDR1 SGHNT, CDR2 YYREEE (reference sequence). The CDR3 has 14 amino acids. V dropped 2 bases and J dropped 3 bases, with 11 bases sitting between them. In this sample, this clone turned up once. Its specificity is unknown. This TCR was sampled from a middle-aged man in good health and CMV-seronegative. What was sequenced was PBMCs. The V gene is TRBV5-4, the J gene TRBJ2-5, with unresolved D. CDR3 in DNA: TGTGCCAGCAGCTTCCAGCGAAGCAAAGAGACCCAGTACTTC. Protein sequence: CASSFQRSKETQYF.